Sequencing of this T cell receptor (beta chain) was carried out in a study of Graves' ophthalmopathy and Graves' hyperthyroidism. This clonotype was observed at least ten times. The antigen remains undetermined. The study, taken as a whole, reports: Ophthalmopathy was separated from stable hyperthyroidism by a 13-signature model with around 88% sensitivity and roughly 81% specificity.

The ends lost 3 bases at V and 5 bases at J; junction bases unmatched: 2. This CDR3 contains 13 residues. Amplification of TCR beta CDR3 regions used RNA transcripts. HTBI primers were used in a first-round RT-PCR, which preceded a second-round multiplex PCR. From the multiplex PCR reads, TCRdb called clonotypes with MiXCR, one entry per CDR3 protein. The sample lists about 340,000 distinct CDR3 sequences; roughly 16% were seen once. The clonotype originates from an adult man with Graves' ophthalmopathy. This chain joins TRBV12-3 or TRBV12-4 and TRBJ2-5; 8 nucleotides agree with TRBD1. The sequencing sample was made of peripheral blood. The CDR3 region is CASSFRGRETQYF. CDR3 coding DNA: TGTGCCAGCAGTTTCAGGGGGCGGGAGACCCAGTACTTC.